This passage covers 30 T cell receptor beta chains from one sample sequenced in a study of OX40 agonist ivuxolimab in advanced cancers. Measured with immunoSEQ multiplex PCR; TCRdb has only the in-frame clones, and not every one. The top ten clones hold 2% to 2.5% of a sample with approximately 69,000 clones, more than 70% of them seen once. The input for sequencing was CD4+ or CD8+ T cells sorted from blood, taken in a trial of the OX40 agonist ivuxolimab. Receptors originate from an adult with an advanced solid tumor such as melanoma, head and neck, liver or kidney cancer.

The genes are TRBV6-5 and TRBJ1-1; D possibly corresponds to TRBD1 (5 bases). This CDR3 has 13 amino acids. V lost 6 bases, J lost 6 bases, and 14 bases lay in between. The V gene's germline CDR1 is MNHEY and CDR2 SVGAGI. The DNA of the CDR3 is TGTGCCAGCAGACGATACCAGGGCTCTGAAGCTTTCTTT. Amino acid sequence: CASRRYQGSEAFF.

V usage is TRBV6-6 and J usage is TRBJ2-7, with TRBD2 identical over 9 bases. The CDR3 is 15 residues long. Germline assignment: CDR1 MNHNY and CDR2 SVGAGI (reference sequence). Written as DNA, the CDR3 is TGTGCAACCTACCTTCGAGCGGGGGGAGCCTACGAGCAGTACTTC. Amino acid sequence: CATYLRAGGAYEQYF.

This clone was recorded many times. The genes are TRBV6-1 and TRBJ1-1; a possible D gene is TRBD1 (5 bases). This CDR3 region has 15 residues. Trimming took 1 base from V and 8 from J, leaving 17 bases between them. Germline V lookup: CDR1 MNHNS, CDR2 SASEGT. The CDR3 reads CASSEVTGHKVEAFF. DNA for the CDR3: TGTGCCAGCAGTGAAGTCACAGGACACAAGGTGGAAGCTTTCTTT.

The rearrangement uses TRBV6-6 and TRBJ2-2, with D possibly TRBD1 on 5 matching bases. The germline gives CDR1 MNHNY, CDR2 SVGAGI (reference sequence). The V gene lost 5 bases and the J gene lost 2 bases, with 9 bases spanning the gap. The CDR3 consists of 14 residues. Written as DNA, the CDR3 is TGTGCCAGCAGTCTCGACAGAAACACCGGGGAGCTGTTTTTT. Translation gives CASSLDRNTGELFF.

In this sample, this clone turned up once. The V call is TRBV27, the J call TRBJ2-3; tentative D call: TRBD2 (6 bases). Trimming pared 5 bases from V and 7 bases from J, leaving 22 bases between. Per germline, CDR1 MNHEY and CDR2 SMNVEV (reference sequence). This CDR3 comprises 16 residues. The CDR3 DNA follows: TGTGCCAGCAGTCCCACACCGGGACTCTCGCTGAATACGCAGTATTTT. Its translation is CASSPTPGLSLNTQYF.

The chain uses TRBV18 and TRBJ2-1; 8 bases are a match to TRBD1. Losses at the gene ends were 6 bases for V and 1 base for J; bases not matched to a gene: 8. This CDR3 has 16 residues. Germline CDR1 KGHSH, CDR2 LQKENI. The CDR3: CASSRSGQGSYNEQFF. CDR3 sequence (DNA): TGTGCCAGCTCCCGCTCCGGACAGGGATCCTACAATGAGCAGTTCTTC.

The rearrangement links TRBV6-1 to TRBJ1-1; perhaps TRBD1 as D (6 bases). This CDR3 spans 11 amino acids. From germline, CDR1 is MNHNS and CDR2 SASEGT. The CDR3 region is CAIGGRTEAFF. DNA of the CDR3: TGTGCTATCGGGGGCCGCACTGAAGCTTTCTTT.

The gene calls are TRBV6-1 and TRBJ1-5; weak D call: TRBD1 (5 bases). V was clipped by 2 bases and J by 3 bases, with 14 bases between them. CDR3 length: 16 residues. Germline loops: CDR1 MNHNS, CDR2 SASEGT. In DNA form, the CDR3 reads TGTGCCAGCAGTGAATATCACAGGAAAGACAATCAGCCCCAGCATTTT. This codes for CASSEYHRKDNQPQHF.

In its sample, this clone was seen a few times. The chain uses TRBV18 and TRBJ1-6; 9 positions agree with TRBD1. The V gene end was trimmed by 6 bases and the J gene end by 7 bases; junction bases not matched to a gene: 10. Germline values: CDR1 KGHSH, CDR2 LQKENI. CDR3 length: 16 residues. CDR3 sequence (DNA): TGTGCCAGCTCCCCGGGACAGGGATCGCGCAATTCACCCCTCCACTTT. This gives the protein CASSPGQGSRNSPLHF. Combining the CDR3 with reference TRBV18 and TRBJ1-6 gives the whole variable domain NAGVMQNPRHLVRRRGQEARLRCSPMKGHSHVYWYRQLPEEGLKFMVYLQKENIIDESGMPKERFSAEFPKEGPSILRIQQVVRGDSAAYFCASSPGQGSRNSPLHFGNGTRLTVT.

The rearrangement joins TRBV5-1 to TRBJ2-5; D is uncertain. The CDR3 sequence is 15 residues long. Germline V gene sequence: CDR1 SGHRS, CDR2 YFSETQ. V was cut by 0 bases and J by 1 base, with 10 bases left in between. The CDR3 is CASSLVPAGQETQYF. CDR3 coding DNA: TGCGCCAGCAGCTTGGTCCCGGCAGGCCAAGAGACCCAGTACTTC.

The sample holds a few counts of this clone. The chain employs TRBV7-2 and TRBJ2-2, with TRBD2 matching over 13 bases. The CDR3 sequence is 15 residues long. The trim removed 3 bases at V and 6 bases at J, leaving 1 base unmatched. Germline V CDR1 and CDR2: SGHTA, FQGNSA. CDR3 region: CASSFTSGGAGELFF. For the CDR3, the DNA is TGTGCCAGCAGCTTCACTAGCGGGGGGGCCGGGGAGCTGTTTTTT. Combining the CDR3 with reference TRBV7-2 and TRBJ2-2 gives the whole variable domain GAGVSQSPSNKVTEKGKDVELRCDPISGHTALYWYRQSLGQGLEFLIYFQGNSAPDKSGLPSDRFSAERTGGSVSTLTIQRTQQEDSAVYLCASSFTSGGAGELFFGEGSRLTVL.

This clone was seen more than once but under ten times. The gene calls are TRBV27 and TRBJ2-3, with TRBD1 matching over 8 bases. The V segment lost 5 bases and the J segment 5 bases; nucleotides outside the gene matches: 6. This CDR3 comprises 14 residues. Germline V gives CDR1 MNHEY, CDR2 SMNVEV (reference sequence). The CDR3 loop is CASSIRQGRDTQYF. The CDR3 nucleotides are TGTGCCAGCAGTATACGACAGGGGAGAGATACGCAGTATTTT.

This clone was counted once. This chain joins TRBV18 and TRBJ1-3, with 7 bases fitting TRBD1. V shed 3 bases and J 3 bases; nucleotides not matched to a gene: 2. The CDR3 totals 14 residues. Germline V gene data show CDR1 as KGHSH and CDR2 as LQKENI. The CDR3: CASSPRDSGNTIYF. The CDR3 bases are TGTGCCAGCTCACCCCGGGACAGTGGAAACACCATATATTTT.

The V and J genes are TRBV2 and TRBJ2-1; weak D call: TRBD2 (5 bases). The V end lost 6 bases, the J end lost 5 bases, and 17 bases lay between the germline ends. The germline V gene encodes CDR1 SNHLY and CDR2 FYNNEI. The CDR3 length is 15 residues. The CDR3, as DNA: TGTGCCAGCAGCCCCCCCCTAGCTCGGGACAATGAGCAGTTCTTC. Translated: CASSPPLARDNEQFF.

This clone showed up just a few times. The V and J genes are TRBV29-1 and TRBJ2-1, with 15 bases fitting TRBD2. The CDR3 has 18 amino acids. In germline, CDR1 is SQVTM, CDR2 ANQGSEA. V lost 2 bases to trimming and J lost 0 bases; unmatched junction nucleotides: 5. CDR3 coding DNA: TGCAGCGTTGAAATCGGGACTAGCGGGGGGCCCTCCTACAATGAGCAGTTCTTC. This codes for CSVEIGTSGGPSYNEQFF.

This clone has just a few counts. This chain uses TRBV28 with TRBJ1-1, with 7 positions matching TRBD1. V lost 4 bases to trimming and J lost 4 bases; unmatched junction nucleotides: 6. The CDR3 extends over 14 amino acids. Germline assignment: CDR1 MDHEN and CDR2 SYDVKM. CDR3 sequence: CASSSDRVGTEAFF. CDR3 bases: TGTGCCAGCAGTTCAGACAGGGTTGGCACTGAAGCTTTCTTT.

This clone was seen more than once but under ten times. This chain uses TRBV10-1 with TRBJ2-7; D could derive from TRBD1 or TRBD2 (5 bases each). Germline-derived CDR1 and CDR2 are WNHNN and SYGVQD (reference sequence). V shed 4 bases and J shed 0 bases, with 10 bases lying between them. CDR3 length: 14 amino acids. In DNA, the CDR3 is TGCGCCAGCAGTGCGGCAGGGAGCTCCTACGAGCAGTACTTC. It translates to CASSAAGSSYEQYF.

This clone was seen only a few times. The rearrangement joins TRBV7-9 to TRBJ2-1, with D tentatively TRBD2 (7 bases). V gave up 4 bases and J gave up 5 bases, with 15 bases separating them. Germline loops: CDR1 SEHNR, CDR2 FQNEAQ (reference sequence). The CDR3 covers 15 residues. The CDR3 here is CASSSGASGNNEQFF. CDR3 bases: TGTGCCAGCAGCTCGGGGGCTAGCGGAAACAATGAGCAGTTCTTC.

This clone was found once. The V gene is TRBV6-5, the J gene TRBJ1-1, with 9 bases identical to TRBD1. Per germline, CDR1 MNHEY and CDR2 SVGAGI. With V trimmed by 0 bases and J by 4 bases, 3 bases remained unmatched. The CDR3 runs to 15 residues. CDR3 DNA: TGTGCCAGCAGTTACTCGGCGACAGGGGGCACTGAAGCTTTCTTT. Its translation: CASSYSATGGTEAFF.

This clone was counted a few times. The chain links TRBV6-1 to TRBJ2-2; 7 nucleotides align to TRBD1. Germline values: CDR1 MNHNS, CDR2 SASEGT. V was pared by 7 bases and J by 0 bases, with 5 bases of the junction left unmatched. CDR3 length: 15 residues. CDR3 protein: CASTPGQPNTGELFF. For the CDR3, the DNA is TGTGCCAGCACTCCGGGACAGCCGAACACCGGGGAGCTGTTTTTT.

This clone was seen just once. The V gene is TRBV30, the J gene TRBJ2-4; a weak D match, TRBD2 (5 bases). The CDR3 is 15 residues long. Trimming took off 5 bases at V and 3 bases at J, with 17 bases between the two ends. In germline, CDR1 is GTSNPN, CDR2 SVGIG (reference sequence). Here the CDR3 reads CAWRVWGEGKNIQYF. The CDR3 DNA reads TGTGCCTGGCGAGTCTGGGGTGAGGGCAAAAACATTCAGTACTTC.

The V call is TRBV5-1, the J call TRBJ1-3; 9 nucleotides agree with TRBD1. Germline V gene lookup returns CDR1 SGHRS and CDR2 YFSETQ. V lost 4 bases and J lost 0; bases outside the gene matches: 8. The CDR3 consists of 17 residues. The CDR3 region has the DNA TGCGCCAGCAGCGGCCAGGGACAGGGAAACTCTGGAAACACCATATATTTT. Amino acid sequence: CASSGQGQGNSGNTIYF.

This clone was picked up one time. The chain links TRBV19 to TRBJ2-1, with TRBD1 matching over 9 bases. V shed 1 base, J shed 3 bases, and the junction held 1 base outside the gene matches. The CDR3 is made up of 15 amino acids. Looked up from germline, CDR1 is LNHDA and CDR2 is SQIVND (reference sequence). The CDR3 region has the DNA TGTGCCAGTAGTATAGGGGACAGGGTCTACAATGAGCAGTTCTTC. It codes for CASSIGDRVYNEQFF.

This CDR3 is CASSYLDSSTNEKLFF. For the CDR3, the DNA is TGCGCCAGCAGCTACCTAGACAGTTCAACTAATGAAAAACTGTTTTTT. The V and J genes are TRBV5-1 and TRBJ1-4; TRBD1 is a possible D gene (5 bases). V was cut by 3 bases and J by 0 bases, with 12 bases left in between. The V gene's germline CDR1 is SGHRS and CDR2 YFSETQ. The CDR3 consists of 16 residues.

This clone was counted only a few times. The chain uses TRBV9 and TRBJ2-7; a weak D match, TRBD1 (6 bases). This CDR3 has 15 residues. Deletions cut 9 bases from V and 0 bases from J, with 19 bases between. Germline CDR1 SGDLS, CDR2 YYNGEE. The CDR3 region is CAKGASRGHSYEQYF. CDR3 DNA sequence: TGTGCCAAGGGAGCCAGCAGGGGCCACTCCTACGAGCAGTACTTC.

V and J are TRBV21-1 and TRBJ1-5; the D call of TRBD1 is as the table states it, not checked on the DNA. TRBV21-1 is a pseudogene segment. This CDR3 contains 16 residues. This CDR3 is CASSLTYRGLNQPQHF. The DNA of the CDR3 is TGTGCCAGCAGCCTCACCTACAGGGGCCTCAATCAGCCCCAGCATTTT.

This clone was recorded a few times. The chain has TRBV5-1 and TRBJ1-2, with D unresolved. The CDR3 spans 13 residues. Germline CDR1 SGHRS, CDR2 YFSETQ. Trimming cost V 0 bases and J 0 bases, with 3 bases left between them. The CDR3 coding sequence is TGCGCCAGCAGCTTGGCGGCTAACTATGGCTACACCTTC. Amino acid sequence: CASSLAANYGYTF.

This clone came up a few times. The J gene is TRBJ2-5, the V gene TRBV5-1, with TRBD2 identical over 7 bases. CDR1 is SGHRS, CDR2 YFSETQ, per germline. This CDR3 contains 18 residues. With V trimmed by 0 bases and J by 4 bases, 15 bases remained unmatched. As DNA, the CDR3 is TGCGCCAGCAGCTTGGCGCCGGGGCTAGCGGCCGAGGGAGAGACCCAGTACTTC. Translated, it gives CASSLAPGLAAEGETQYF.

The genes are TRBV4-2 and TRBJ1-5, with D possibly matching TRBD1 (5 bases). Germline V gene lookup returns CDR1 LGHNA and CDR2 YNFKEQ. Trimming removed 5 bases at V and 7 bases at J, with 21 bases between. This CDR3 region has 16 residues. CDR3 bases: TGTGCCAGCAGCTCCTCCGGCCAGGGACGAGGGCAGCCCCAGCATTTT. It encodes CASSSSGQGRGQPQHF.

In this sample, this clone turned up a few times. DNA for the CDR3: TGTGCCAGCAGCTTCGGGACTAGCGGGGCCCCAGATACGCAGTATTTT. It specifies CASSFGTSGAPDTQYF. The J gene is TRBJ2-3, the V gene TRBV7-6, with 13 bases matching TRBD2. The CDR3 runs 16 residues. V gave up 3 bases and J gave up 4 bases; unmatched junction bases: 4. In germline, CDR1 is SGHVS, CDR2 FNYEAQ.